This TCR beta chain was captured in a study of beta chain features in type 1 diabetes. On the study more broadly: All samples yielded some 100,000,000 examined sorted cells.

The table lists this clone with a few counts. Antigen specificity is unknown. The V end lost 3 bases, the J end lost 6 bases, and 18 bases lay between the germline ends. The germline gives CDR1 MDHEN, CDR2 SYDVKM. This CDR3 is 15 amino acids long. Expressed TCRB transcripts were sequenced because the entire RNA isolate underwent reverse transcription. The repertoire was sequenced with immunoSEQ multiplex PCR; TCRdb's copy has only in-frame clones and lacks some. The table records fewer than 400,000 clones, 7.5% to 9% of them present only once. Each sorted population was over 98% pure. Study-wide results and caveats: Among type 1 diabetes patients, VDJ junctions had fewer insertions and more deletions. Shorter templates may be favored by PCR, equally so in patients and controls.

The sequenced sample consisted of central memory CD4+ T cells from blood. This chain links TRBV28 with TRBJ2-7; the D gene is possibly TRBD2 (6 bases). The clonotype comes from a woman aged 18-29 years in good health. CDR3: CASSFPQRLGFEQYF. Written as DNA, the CDR3 is TGTGCCAGCAGTTTCCCGCAGAGACTAGGGTTCGAGCAGTACTTC.